This T cell receptor (beta chain) was recorded in a study of beta chain features in type 1 diabetes (dated by TCRdb to about 2018). A note on the overall study: Mean age, gender distribution, total cell number and subset yield were not different between patients and healthy donors. Across all samples, about 110 million sorted cells were examined, and cell number per subset correlated strongly with RNA yield. The study compared TCRB repertoires of sorted circulating CD4+ T cell subsets between recently diagnosed type 1 diabetes patients and matched healthy donors. Regulatory and stem cell-like memory subsets were isolated from only 8 patients and roughly eight healthy donors, whereas naive and central memory subsets came from all 28 donors. What the authors observed across the whole study: Sequencing cDNA rather than genomic DNA could over-represent highly expressing activated cells, although activation and CD3 levels did not differ between groups. PCR may preferentially amplify shorter templates, but because patient and control samples were amplified and corrected together, any resulting skew would affect both groups equally. At VDJ recombination sites, patients with type 1 diabetes made fewer insertions and deleted more nucleotides, a pattern implying thymic rearrangement abnormalities. A moderate but significant shortening of TCRB CDR3 length was observed in type 1 diabetes patients in all four CD4+ subsets. The naive, central memory and regulatory TCRB repertoires appeared to resemble one another more closely among patients than among healthy donors. Only small numbers of individuals were included in the HLA sub-analyses, which left unresolved whether HLA type had any influence on TCRB rearrangement.

All of the isolated RNA was reverse transcribed with the High Capacity cDNA Reverse Transcription Kit, so expressed TCRB transcripts were sequenced. Deep immunoSEQ sequencing was performed on naive, central memory and regulatory T cell samples, with an average of roughly 3.5 million total reads per sample. Sorted cells were lysed in RLT buffer, and RNA was extracted using DNase-treated RNeasy Micro or Mini kits according to cell number. Each cell subset was processed on its own to prevent cross-contamination, while patient and healthy donor samples were processed together. The immunoSEQ multiplex PCR was used to amplify TCRB sequences from cDNA, yielding 87-bp fragments that span the CDR3 region. The amplicons were sequenced using the Illumina HiSeq platform. The study's own analysis went as follows. PCR bias was computationally corrected using synthetic template baselines, reads within Hamming distance 2 were collapsed, and singletons that could not be merged were discarded. Reads were aligned to IMGT to assign V, D and J genes, CDR3 length, and insertions or deletions at six rearrangement sites. Within each subset, clonotype counts were normalized to sorted cell number, after which true diversity and Gini coefficients were computed with the tcR R package. The overlap coefficient, calculated on TCRB nucleotide sequences, was used to quantify repertoire sharing. Out-of-frame TCRB sequences from naive cells were analyzed to stand in for the pre-selection repertoire. What TCRdb holds here is the immuneACCESS table cut down to in-frame rearrangements. Part of the clones is not present; checked against another copy, under half of the missing clones reflect an unresolved V gene, and the others are unexplained. For V, J and clone size, that table is used; D and trimming come from the DNA. Here the sample has about 360,000 clones; around 13% occur a single time. The ten largest clonotypes hold about 0.018% of the sample.

A single peripheral blood draw of approximately 110 mL on average was collected from each donor into heparinised tubes. A BD FACSAria II and a panel including CD45RO, CCR7, CD25, CD127, CD95 and CD27 were used to sort naive, central memory, regulatory and stem cell-like memory CD4+ T cells. All sorted populations exceeded 95% purity. PBMCs were separated immediately by Lymphoprep density gradient centrifugation and were stained directly, without being cultured. So that batch effects would be minimized, each experiment stained and sorted samples in pairs, pairing one healthy donor with one patient. A word on this clone: Its antigen specificity is not known. The record has no base qualities; no much larger clone is one base away.

The CDR3 numbers 15 residues from cysteine through phenylalanine. Only the CDR3 portion is preserved as DNA: 45 bases, with reading frame beginning at the first base. In the germline V gene, CDR1 corresponds to MDHEN and CDR2 to SYDVKM. A distance of 15 bases separates the germline ends of V and J, which lose 6 bases and 1 base respectively. The sequenced sample was naive CD4+ T cells from blood. The cell subset or site label, read with the paper, signifies: true naive CD4+ T cells. This sequence originates from a man between 18 and 35 years old in good health. The sequence joins TRBV28 to TRBJ1-1; possibly the D gene is TRBD1, per 6 matching bases. The CDR3 loop reads CASSTSGHSNTEAFF. The DNA is TGTGCCAGCAGCACATCGGGACATTCGAACACTGAAGCTTTCTTT.